The 25 T cell receptor beta chains reported below all come from one sample, sequenced in a study of identifying expanded T cells in peripheral blood (dated by TCRdb to the late 2010s). Library creation used the immunoSEQ multiplex PCR assay. TCRdb retrieved this table from immuneACCESS and kept in-frame rearrangements only. Not all clones are present; in checked studies, unresolved V genes account for under half, and no reason is known for the remainder. This sample gives 50,000 to 65,000 clones in total; about 80% of them show up just once. Roughly 19% of the sample lies in the top ten. What was sequenced was blood. Receptors originate from a person between 18 and 75 years old in good health.

V and J are TRBV4-1 and TRBJ2-1; D is tentatively TRBD1 or TRBD2 (6 bases each). The CDR3 contains 16 residues. The V gene's germline CDR1 is MGHRA and CDR2 YSYEKL. The ends were cut back, 0 bases at V and 9 bases at J, with 18 bases in the middle. The CDR3 coding sequence is TGCGCCAGCAGCCAAGAGGGGGCTAGCGTACGAGCTGAGCAGTTCTTC. Encoded protein: CASSQEGASVRAEQFF.

The chain combines TRBV4-3 with TRBJ1-2, with a tentative D call TRBD1 (6 bases). The CDR3 is made up of 14 amino acids. CDR1 is LGHNA and CDR2 is YSLEER in the germline V gene. V was trimmed by 0 bases and J by 7 bases, leaving 12 bases between them. The CDR3 spells CASSQEVGALGYTF. DNA for the CDR3: TGCGCCAGCAGCCAAGAGGTGGGGGCGCTTGGCTACACCTTC.

The chain has TRBV12-5 and TRBJ1-3; D gene unclear. The CDR3 has 14 amino acids. V shed 1 base and J shed 1 base, with 5 bases lying between them. CDR1 is LGHNT and CDR2 is FRNRAP in the germline V gene. CDR3 nucleotides: TGTGCTAGTGGTTTGGGGTCGTCTGGAAACACCATATATTTT. The encoded protein is CASGLGSSGNTIYF.

The chain employs TRBV9 and TRBJ1-1; D possibly corresponds to TRBD1 (5 bases). This CDR3 has 15 amino acids. Trimming shortened V by 0 bases and J by 7 bases, and 16 bases separated the two germline ends. CDR1 is SGDLS, CDR2 YYNGEE, per germline. In nucleotides, the CDR3 is TGTGCCAGCAGCGTAGACCCCGACTCGAGGGGTGAAGCTTTCTTT. Translation gives CASSVDPDSRGEAFF. The whole variable domain, filled in from reference TRBV9 and TRBJ1-1, reads DSGVTQTPKHLITATGQRVTLRCSPRSGDLSVYWYQQSLDQGLQFLIQYYNGEERAKGNILERFSAQQFPDLHSELNLSSLELGDSALYFCASSVDPDSRGEAFFGQGTRLTVV.

The chain employs TRBV14 and TRBJ1-3; D remains unclear. The CDR3 loop spans 15 amino acids. Germline CDR1 reads SGHDN; CDR2 reads FVKESK. Trimming stripped 4 bases from V and 0 bases from J, with 10 bases between. CDR3 in DNA: TGTGCCAGCAGCCCCATCGATTACTCTGGAAACACCATATATTTT. It encodes CASSPIDYSGNTIYF.

This chain links TRBV6-5 with TRBJ2-7; perhaps TRBD1 as D (5 bases). Germline loops: CDR1 MNHEY, CDR2 SVGAGI. The CDR3 has 16 amino acids. The germline V and J ends were trimmed by 6 bases and 8 bases, with 26 bases remaining between them. This CDR3 is CASSYRRTSPWGKQYF. CDR3 nucleotides: TGTGCCAGCAGCTACCGACGGACGAGCCCTTGGGGCAAGCAGTACTTC.

The chain combines TRBV4-2 with TRBJ2-5; 9 bases match TRBD2. The junction had 9 bases not matched to a gene; V was cut back by 4 bases and J by 0 bases. Germline V gives CDR1 LGHNA, CDR2 YNFKEQ. The CDR3 is 17 amino acids. CDR3 DNA: TGTGCCAGCAGCCCGGGGGCCAGCGGGGGGAACCAAGAGACCCAGTACTTC. It encodes CASSPGASGGNQETQYF.

The chain has TRBV5-1 and TRBJ2-1; 11 positions agree with TRBD2. Germline CDR1 SGHRS, CDR2 YFSETQ. V lost 3 bases to trimming and J lost 4 bases; unmatched junction nucleotides: 9. The CDR3 is made up of 17 amino acids. The CDR3 spells CASSWTASGGSYNEQFF. CDR3 DNA: TGCGCCAGCAGCTGGACGGCTAGCGGGGGGTCTTACAATGAGCAGTTCTTC.

CDR3: CASSTGLAGGETQYF. DNA of the CDR3: TGTGCCAGCAGCACGGGACTAGCGGGAGGGGAGACCCAGTACTTC. The chain couples TRBV11-2 to TRBJ2-5, with 16 bases fitting TRBD2. The junction had 2 bases not matched to a gene; V was cut back by 5 bases and J by 5 bases. The CDR3 sequence is 15 residues long. CDR1 is SGHAT and CDR2 is FQNNGV in the germline V gene.

This clone was seen once. The chain is built from TRBV15 and TRBJ2-5; D is possibly TRBD2 (5 bases). Per the germline V gene, CDR1 is LNHNV and CDR2 is YYDKDF (reference sequence). V lost 0 bases, J lost 2 bases, and 10 bases lay in between. This CDR3 is 15 amino acids long. The CDR3 here is CATSREGGSQETQYF. CDR3 coding DNA: TGTGCCACCAGCAGAGAGGGCGGGTCGCAAGAGACCCAGTACTTC.

The rearrangement joins TRBV4-1 to TRBJ2-3; 7 bases map to TRBD2. Trimming removed 4 bases from V and 2 bases from J; junction bases left unmatched: 3. The CDR3 runs to 14 residues. Germline CDR1 MGHRA, CDR2 YSYEKL. The CDR3 sequence is CASSRLADTDTQYF. DNA of the CDR3: TGCGCCAGCAGCCGGCTAGCGGACACAGATACGCAGTATTTT.

The rearrangement joins TRBV30 to TRBJ2-2; D possibly uses TRBD1 or TRBD2 (5 bases each). Trimming took 3 bases from V and 6 from J, leaving 11 bases between them. Germline CDR1 and CDR2: GTSNPN and SVGIG (reference sequence). The CDR3 is made up of 13 amino acids. The CDR3 loop is CAWRQDLAGELFF. The CDR3 DNA follows: TGTGCCTGGAGACAGGACTTGGCCGGGGAGCTGTTTTTT.

The CDR3 loop reads CASSPWTGLGTDTQYF. DNA for the CDR3: TGTGCCAGCTCACCCTGGACAGGCTTGGGCACAGATACGCAGTATTTT. V usage is TRBV18 and J usage is TRBJ2-3, with 7 nucleotides matching TRBD1. With 3 bases clipped from V and 1 base from J, the junction kept 7 bases outside the gene matches. Looked up from germline, CDR1 is KGHSH and CDR2 is LQKENI. This CDR3 comprises 16 residues.

The V and J genes are TRBV7-9 and TRBJ2-1, with D possibly TRBD1 on 5 matching bases. CDR3 length: 14 residues. The V end was cut by 3 bases, the J end by 3 bases, with 9 bases between. CDR1 is SEHNR and CDR2 is FQNEAQ in the germline V gene (reference sequence). The CDR3 DNA is TGTGCCAGCAGCTTGCCAGGGTTCTACAATGAGCAGTTCTTC. It specifies CASSLPGFYNEQFF.

The gene calls are TRBV12-2 and TRBJ2-1; the table's D gene call, TRBD2, was not cross checked with the DNA. TRBV12-2 is a documented pseudogene. This CDR3 comprises 15 residues. The CDR3 loop reads CASRSGSDSYNEQFF. The DNA for the CDR3 is TGTGCAAGTCGCTCGGGTAGTGACTCCTACAATGAGCAGTTCTTC.

This chain uses TRBV7-9 with TRBJ2-5; 7 bases line up with TRBD2. The trim removed 5 bases at V and 4 bases at J, leaving 7 bases unmatched. The germline V gene encodes CDR1 SEHNR and CDR2 FQNEAQ (reference sequence). The CDR3 is 14 residues long. In DNA form, the CDR3 reads TGTGCCAGCAGCCAAGCCGGGGGGAGAGAGACCCAGTACTTC. Translated, it gives CASSQAGGRETQYF.

This rearrangement joins TRBV5-5 to TRBJ1-5; D call uncertain. Deletions cut 2 bases from V and 5 bases from J, with 8 bases between. This CDR3 is built from 13 residues. Germline assignment: CDR1 SGHKS and CDR2 YYEKEE (reference sequence). Here the CDR3 DNA reads TGTGCCAGCAGCTTCAGAATCGATCAGCCCCAGCATTTT. Protein sequence: CASSFRIDQPQHF.

This clone has a single count. The gene calls are TRBV28 and TRBJ1-1; D uncertain. There are 13 residues in the CDR3. Germline-derived CDR1 and CDR2 are MDHEN and SYDVKM. Trimming removed 1 base from V and 1 base from J, with 4 bases in between. CDR3 bases: TGTGCCAGCAGTTTATCGGGGAACACTGAAGCTTTCTTT. Translation: CASSLSGNTEAFF.

V usage is TRBV6-6 and J usage is TRBJ1-5, with D unclear. The CDR3 runs to 14 residues. The germline CDR1 and CDR2 sequences are MNHNY and SVGAGI (reference sequence). Trimming stripped 6 bases from V and 2 bases from J, with 11 bases between. CDR3 nucleotides: TGTGCCAGCAGGCTTAAGCTGGGCAATCAGCCCCAGCATTTT. Amino acid sequence: CASRLKLGNQPQHF.

The chain carries TRBV2 and TRBJ2-7; no clear D gene. The ends were cut back, 6 bases at V and 2 bases at J, with 5 bases in the middle. CDR1 and CDR2 (germline): SNHLY, FYNNEI. CDR3 length: 11 residues. CDR3 nucleotides: TGTGCCAGCAGGGGCCCCTACGAGCAGTACTTC. Its translation: CASRGPYEQYF.

In this sample, this clone turned up once. CDR3 amino acids: CSAPSTGSYGYTF. In nucleotides, the CDR3 is TGCAGCGCCCCCTCAACAGGCAGCTATGGCTACACCTTC. The chain has TRBV29-1 and TRBJ1-2, with D possibly TRBD1 on 5 matching bases. Trimming took 7 bases from V and 4 from J, leaving 16 bases between them. Germline CDR1 SQVTM, CDR2 ANQGSEA. The CDR3 runs to 13 residues.

This clone occurred once. The chain recombines TRBV18 with TRBJ2-7, with 7 bases lining up with TRBD1. V dropped 2 bases and J dropped 0; count of bases not matched to a gene: 1. This CDR3 contains 14 residues. Germline V gene sequence: CDR1 KGHSH, CDR2 LQKENI. CDR3 sequence (DNA): TGTGCCAGCTCACCAGGGACAGCCTCCTACGAGCAGTACTTC. Its protein product is CASSPGTASYEQYF.

The J gene is TRBJ2-7, the V gene TRBV21-1; no check of the table's D call, TRBD2, against the DNA was made. TRBV21-1 is marked as a pseudogene. The CDR3 length is 16 residues. The CDR3 region is CAKSCWVGGEKSEQYV. DNA of the CDR3: TGTGCCAAATCATGCTGGGTTGGAGGGGAAAAGAGCGAGCAGTACGTC.

The chain has TRBV19 and TRBJ1-5, with 7 nucleotides matching TRBD1. The ends lost 4 bases at V and 8 bases at J; junction bases unmatched: 11. From germline, CDR1 is LNHDA and CDR2 SQIVND (reference sequence). The CDR3 runs to 15 residues. CDR3 sequence reads: CASSRRQGPAEPQHF. The CDR3 DNA is TGTGCCAGTAGTAGAAGACAGGGCCCCGCAGAGCCCCAGCATTTT. The variable domain in full, with the rest retrieved from reference TRBV19 and TRBJ1-5, is DGGITQSPKYLFRKEGQNVTLSCEQNLNHDAMYWYRQDPGQGLRLIYYSQIVNDFQKGDIAEGYSVSREKKESFPLTVTSAQKNPTAFYLCASSRRQGPAEPQHFGDGTRLSIL.

This clone was seen only a few times. The chain is built from TRBV2 and TRBJ1-1, with 7 nucleotides matching TRBD1. The CDR3 covers 13 residues. The V gene's germline CDR1 is SNHLY and CDR2 FYNNEI. The trim removed 8 bases at V and 0 bases at J, leaving 3 bases unmatched. DNA of the CDR3: TGTGCCAGCGGGACAGATGTGAACACTGAAGCTTTCTTT. Its protein product is CASGTDVNTEAFF.